This T cell receptor beta chain was recovered during a study of cytomegalovirus exposure and HLA in healthy donors. Data came from immunoSEQ multiplex PCR; TCRdb stores just in-frame clones and leaves some out. The repertoire includes about 250,000 clones, around nine tenths of them detected once, and 2% to 3% sits in the top ten. V shed 7 bases and J shed 5 bases, with 18 bases lying between them. The length of the CDR3 is 14 residues. CDR1 is SGHNT and CDR2 is YYREEE in the germline V gene (reference sequence). The sample comprised PBMCs. This chain joins TRBV5-4 and TRBJ2-5, with D perhaps TRBD1 (5 bases). This TCR was recovered from a man between 18 and 29 years old in good health and CMV-seronegative. CDR3 in amino acids: CASYGGNPGETQYF. CDR3 sequence (DNA): TGTGCCAGCTACGGCGGTAACCCAGGGGAGACCCAGTACTTC. Variable domain in full (rest from reference TRBV5-4 and TRBJ2-5): ETGVTQSPTHLIKTRGQQVTLRCSSQSGHNTVSWYQQALGQGPQFIFQYYREEENGRGNFPPRFSGLQFPNYSSELNVNALELDDSALYLCASYGGNPGETQYFGPGTRLLVL.